The clone carrying this TCR beta chain was counted a few times. This entry is derived from a study of response to subunit inactivated influenza vaccine. V shed 6 bases and J shed 3 bases, with 9 bases lying between them. CDR1 SGHDT and CDR2 YYEEEE come from the germline V gene. This CDR3 is built from 12 residues. TCRdb processed the RT-PCR reads anew with MiXCR; each CDR3 protein has one entry. Of around 710,000 distinct CDR3 sequences in the sample, around 13% were seen once. The sequence was collected from a man aged 50 or older who received an inactivated influenza vaccine. The rearrangement joins TRBV5-6 to TRBJ1-1, with unresolved D. Sequencing was performed on PBMCs from blood, taken about 14 days before vaccination. The CDR3 spells CASTSVDTEAFF. The DNA of the CDR3 is TGTGCCAGCACCTCCGTGGACACTGAAGCTTTCTTT. Variable domain in full (rest from reference TRBV5-6 and TRBJ1-1): DAGVTQSPTHLIKTRGQQVTLRCSPKSGHDTVSWYQQALGQGPQFIFQYYEEEERQRGNFPDRFSGHQFPNYSSELNVNALLLGDSALYLCASTSVDTEAFFGQGTRLTVV.